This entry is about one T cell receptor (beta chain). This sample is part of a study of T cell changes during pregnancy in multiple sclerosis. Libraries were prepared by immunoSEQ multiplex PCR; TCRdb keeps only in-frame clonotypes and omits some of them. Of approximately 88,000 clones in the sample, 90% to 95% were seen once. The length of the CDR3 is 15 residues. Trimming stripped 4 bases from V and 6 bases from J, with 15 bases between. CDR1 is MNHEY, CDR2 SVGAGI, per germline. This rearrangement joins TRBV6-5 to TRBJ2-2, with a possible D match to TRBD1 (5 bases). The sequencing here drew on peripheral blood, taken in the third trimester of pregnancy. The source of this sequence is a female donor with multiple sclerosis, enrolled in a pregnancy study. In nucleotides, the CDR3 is TGTGCCAGCAGTTTAATACCTTCAGGGCCCGGGGAGCTGTTTTTT. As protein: CASSLIPSGPGELFF.